The clone carrying this T cell receptor (beta chain) appeared many times. Its antigen is currently unknown. The sample comes from a study of CD8 T cells in ankylosing spondylitis. Regarding the study as a whole: What seemed typical of ankylosing spondylitis blood was a TCR beta motif built from fewer than ten highly homologous variants. Earlier reports found some motif variants in synovial fluid and blood in reactive arthritis.

The J segment lost 7 bases and the V segment lost 3 bases, leaving 5 bases of the junction unmatched. The CDR3 consists of 14 residues. The germline gives CDR1 DFQATT, CDR2 SNEGSKA (reference sequence). Quantitative barcoded 5'-RACE was used to prepare TCR beta libraries. Via MiXCR, TCRdb re-called the 5' RACE reads, giving one row per CDR3 protein. Of about 130,000 distinct CDR3 sequences detected, 7.3% appear once; the ten largest clones hold 12%. The source is a female donor with ankylosing spondylitis or in good health (not recorded which). Sequencing was carried out using blood, either unsorted or a sorted T cell fraction (not recorded which). The rearrangement links TRBV20-1 to TRBJ1-6; 8 bases are a match to TRBD1. This CDR3 is CSASQGAKNSPLHF. Here the CDR3 DNA reads TGCAGTGCTAGCCAGGGGGCTAAAAATTCACCCCTCCACTTT.